These T cell receptor beta chains were read from a single sample in a study of CD8+ T cells in alopecia areata. Sequenced by immunoSEQ multiplex PCR; TCRdb stores in-frame clones only, minus some. The profile shows roughly 150,000 clones, approximately 45% of them singletons. Sequencing was carried out using CD4+ T cells sorted from blood. The source of these receptors is a human donor with alopecia areata. The CDR3 runs from the conserved cysteine through the conserved F or W. D genes are given only for firm matches. Part of the rows lack a size; the others show once, few, many or a class for expanded clones.

clone_size d_call j_call v_call cdr3_nt cdr3_aa
. . TRBJ2-1 TRBV11-3 TGTGCCAGCAGCCCCGGGGCGCGGAGAGGTGGTGAGCAGTTCTTC CASSPGARRGGEQFF
. . TRBJ1-5 TRBV28 TGTGCCAGCAGCTCAGGGAGGCTCAATCAGCCCCAGCATTTT CASSSGRLNQPQHF
. . TRBJ2-3 TRBV29-1 TGCAGCGTTGAATTGGTCACACCTAGCACAGATACGCAGTATTTT CSVELVTPSTDTQYF
many . TRBJ2-2 TRBV19 TGTGCCAGTACGCGACGGGAGACCGGGGAGCTGTTTTTT CASTRRETGELFF
. TRBD1 TRBJ2-7 TRBV6-6 TGTGCCAGCAGTAACACCCAGGGGGTGACCTCCTGGGAGCAGTACTTC CASSNTQGVTSWEQYF
few . TRBJ2-2 TRBV5-1 TGCGCCAGCAACAGGGCCTGGGACACCGGGGAGCTGTTTTTT CASNRAWDTGELFF
few TRBD1 TRBJ2-7 TRBV2 TGTGCCAGCAGTGCAGGGGGTCGCGAGCAGTACTTC CASSAGGREQYF
. TRBD2 TRBJ2-1 TRBV14 TGTGCCAGCAGCCAACTGGTTAGGACTAGCGGGAACAATGAGCAGTTCTTC CASSQLVRTSGNNEQFF
. . TRBJ2-1 TRBV18 TGTGCCAGCTCACCAGAAAATAGGGACAATGAGCAGTTCTTC CASSPENRDNEQFF
. . TRBJ2-1 TRBV4-1 TGCGCCAGCAGCCAGGTTTACAATGAGCAGTTCTTC CASSQVYNEQFF
. . TRBJ1-5 TRBV28 TGTGCCAGCAGTTTACTGGGGGGCCATCAGCCCCAGCATTTT CASSLLGGHQPQHF
. TRBD1 TRBJ2-7 TRBV27 TGTGCCAGCAGTTCCTACAGGGGATCCTACGAGCAGTACTTC CASSSYRGSYEQYF
. TRBD1 TRBJ1-1 TRBV5-1 TGCGCCAGCGGAGAGACAGGGGTAGTCACTGAAGCTTTCTTT CASGETGVVTEAFF
many . TRBJ2-7 TRBV7-9 TGTGCCAGCAGCTTAGATGGGGAGCCCTACAAGCAGTACTTC CASSLDGEPYKQYF
many . TRBJ2-3 TRBV19 TGTGCCAGTAAAGATCTATTTAGCACAGATACGCAGTATTTT CASKDLFSTDTQYF
. . TRBJ2-7 TRBV9 TGTGCCAGCAGCGTAGAGAATTCCTACGAGCAGTACTTC CASSVENSYEQYF
. TRBD2 TRBJ2-1 TRBV30 TGTGCCTGGAGTAGCGGGAGTTCCAATGAGCAGTTCTTC CAWSSGSSNEQFF
. . TRBJ1-1 TRBV30 TGTGCCTGGATGTGGGCGAACACTGAAGCTTTCTTT CAWMWANTEAFF